The text below deals with one TCR beta chain. Its target is unknown. The data were obtained in a study of shared clonotypes between healthy human individuals. The wider study: Per donor, three plates held CD4 naive cells, three held CD4 memory, two held CD8 naive and one held CD8 memory.

Broader study findings: Sampling covered nothing but blood. Tissue TCR repertoires likely differ from those found in blood.

How the authors handled the data: Junction-only sequences produced by ImmunoSEQ had no quality scores, so filtering differed. Some clones are missing from TCRdb's copy, which holds only in-frame ones; the method was immunoSEQ multiplex PCR. D and trimming come from the DNA, and the V and J calls and clone size come from that table. The sample has about 690,000 clones; about nine tenths are singletons. The germline V gene has CDR1 SGHRS and CDR2 YFSETQ. The CDR3 has 15 amino acids. With 0 bases removed from V and 6 bases from J, the gap between germline ends came to 15 bases. Each CD8 memory set brought CD45RO+ cells together with CCR7-negative CD45RA+ TemRA cells.

This sequence was found in a man between 18 and 29 years old in good health. Some clones in this sample may be carry-over from other donors' samples. The rearrangement uses TRBV5-1 and TRBJ1-2; D gene ambiguous. The sample taken for sequencing was memory CD8+ T cells from PBMCs. The subset: CD45RO+ cells pooled with CCR7-negative TemRA cells. CDR3: CASSLEKGLYDGYTF. The CDR3 DNA follows: TGCGCCAGCAGCTTGGAAAAGGGATTATATGATGGCTACACCTTC.